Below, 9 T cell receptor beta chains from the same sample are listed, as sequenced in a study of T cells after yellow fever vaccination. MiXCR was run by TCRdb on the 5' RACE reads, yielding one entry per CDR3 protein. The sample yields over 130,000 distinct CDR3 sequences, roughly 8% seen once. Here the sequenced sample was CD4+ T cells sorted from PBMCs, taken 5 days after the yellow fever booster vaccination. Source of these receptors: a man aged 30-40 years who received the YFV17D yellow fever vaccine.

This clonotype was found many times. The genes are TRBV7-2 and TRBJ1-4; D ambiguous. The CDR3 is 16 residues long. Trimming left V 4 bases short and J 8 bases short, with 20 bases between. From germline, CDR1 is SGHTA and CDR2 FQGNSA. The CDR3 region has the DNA TGTGCCAGCAGCTCACGGCCCCACGCTTCGAACGAAAAACTGTTTTTT. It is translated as CASSSRPHASNEKLFF.

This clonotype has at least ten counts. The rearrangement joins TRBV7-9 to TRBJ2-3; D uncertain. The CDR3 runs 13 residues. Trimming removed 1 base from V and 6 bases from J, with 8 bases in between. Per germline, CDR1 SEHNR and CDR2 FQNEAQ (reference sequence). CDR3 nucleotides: TGTGCCAGCAGCTTAGTTGCATCGGATACGCAGTATTTT. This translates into CASSLVASDTQYF. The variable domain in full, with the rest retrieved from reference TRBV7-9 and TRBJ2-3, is DTGVSQNPRHKITKRGQNVTFRCDPISEHNRLYWYRQTLGQGPEFLTYFQNEAQLEKSRLLSDRFSAERPKGSFSTLEIQRTEQGDSAMYLCASSLVASDTQYFGPGTRLTVL.

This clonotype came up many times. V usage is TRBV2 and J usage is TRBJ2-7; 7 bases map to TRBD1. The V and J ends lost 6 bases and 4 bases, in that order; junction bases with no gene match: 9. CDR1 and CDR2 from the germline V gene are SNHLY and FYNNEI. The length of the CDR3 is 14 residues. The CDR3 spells CASRAGTVEYEQYF. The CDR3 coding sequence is TGTGCCAGCAGAGCCGGGACAGTTGAGTACGAGCAGTACTTC.

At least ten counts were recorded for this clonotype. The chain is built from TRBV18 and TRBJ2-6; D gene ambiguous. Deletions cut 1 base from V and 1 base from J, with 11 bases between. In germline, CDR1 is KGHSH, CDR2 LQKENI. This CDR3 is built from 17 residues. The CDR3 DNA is TGTGCCAGCTCACCACAGACGGGTGGATCTGGGGCCAACGTCCTGACTTTC. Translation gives CASSPQTGGSGANVLTF. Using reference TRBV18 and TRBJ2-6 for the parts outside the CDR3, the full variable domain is NAGVMQNPRHLVRRRGQEARLRCSPMKGHSHVYWYRQLPEEGLKFMVYLQKENIIDESGMPKERFSAEFPKEGPSILRIQQVVRGDSAAYFCASSPQTGGSGANVLTFGAGSRLTVL.

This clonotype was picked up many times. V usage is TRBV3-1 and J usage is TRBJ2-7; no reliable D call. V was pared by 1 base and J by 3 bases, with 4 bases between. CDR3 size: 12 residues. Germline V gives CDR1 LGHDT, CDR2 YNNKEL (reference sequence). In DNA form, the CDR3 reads TGTGCCAGCAGCCAAGTGATCTACGAGCAGTACTTC. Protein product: CASSQVIYEQYF.

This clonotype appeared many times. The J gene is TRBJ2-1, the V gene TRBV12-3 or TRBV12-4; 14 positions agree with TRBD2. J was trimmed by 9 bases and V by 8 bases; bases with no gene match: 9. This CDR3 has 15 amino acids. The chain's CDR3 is CASWGLAGEGVEQFF. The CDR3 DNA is TGTGCCAGCTGGGGACTAGCGGGAGAAGGGGTTGAGCAGTTCTTC.

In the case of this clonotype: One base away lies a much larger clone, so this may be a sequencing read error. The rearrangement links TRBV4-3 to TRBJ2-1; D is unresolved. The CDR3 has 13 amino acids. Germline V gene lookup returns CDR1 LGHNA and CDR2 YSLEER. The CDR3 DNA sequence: TGCGCCAGCCGCCAAGAGGATTACAATGAGCAGTTCTTC. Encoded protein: CASRQEDYNEQFF.

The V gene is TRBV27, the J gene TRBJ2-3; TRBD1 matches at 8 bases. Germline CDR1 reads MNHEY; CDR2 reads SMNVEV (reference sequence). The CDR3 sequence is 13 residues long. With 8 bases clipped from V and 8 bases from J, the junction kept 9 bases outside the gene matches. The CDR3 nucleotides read TGTGCCAGCCGGGACAGGAATGATTGTACGCAGTATTTT. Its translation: CASRDRNDCTQYF.

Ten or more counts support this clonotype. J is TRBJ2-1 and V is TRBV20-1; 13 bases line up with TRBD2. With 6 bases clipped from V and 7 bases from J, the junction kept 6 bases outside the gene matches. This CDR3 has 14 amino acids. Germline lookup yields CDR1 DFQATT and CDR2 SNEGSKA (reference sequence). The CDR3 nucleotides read TGCAGTGCGACCGGGACTAGCGGGACTAATGAGCAGTTCTTC. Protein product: CSATGTSGTNEQFF.